This TCR beta chain derives from a study of blood T cell repertoires in COVID-19 (dated by TCRdb to about 2020). About the study as a whole: Samples covering the acute and convalescent phases of COVID-19 were provided by collaborators in the United States, Italy and Spain. Subjects who had been exposed to COVID-19, were actively infected with it, or had recovered from it provided the deeply sampled blood TCRbeta repertoires that made up the dataset. Where HLA class I and class II types were available, the types were taken from metadata supplied by the sample provider, not from assay-based typing. The repertoires were made available in a free public database intended to serve as a resource for research on the immune response to SARS-CoV-2. The samples were drawn from two sources: the first 160 participants of the ongoing ImmuneRACE study, and 1,000 to 1,500 subjects contributed by 6 global collaborators. Sample metadata almost always included a de-identified subject ID, COVID-19 status, age in years and sex. The prospective study material was composed of cDNA or gDNA derived from T cells, B-cell-depleted T cells, or PBMCs. Overall study results and their limits: The amount of clinical and demographic metadata varied by source and participant and was provided uncurated.

TCRbeta CDR3 regions were amplified from genomic DNA by means of the immunoSEQ Assay, a bias-controlled multiplex PCR. The study's own analysis went as follows. Within the assay, amplification of reference gene primers was used to estimate how many nucleated cells each sample contained. To quantify the absolute abundance of each unique TCRbeta CDR3 rearrangement, sequence reads were collapsed and filtered. Productive Simpson clonality was computed per sample as the square root of Simpson's diversity index over productive rearrangements. TCRdb re-hosts the immuneACCESS table, in-frame sequences only. Its copies lack some clones; in the studies checked, an unresolved V gene accounts for under half of them, and the cause for the rest is not known. That table gives V, J and clone size, and the DNA gave D and trimming. Counted in this sample were over 400,000 clones; approximately 83% of them appeared once. The leading ten clones occupy approximately 2.9% of the sample.

This clone came up once. Its antigen specificity is not known. Base qualities were left out, and no much larger clone turns up one base away. The trim is 7 bases for V and 6 bases for J, with a gap of 16 bases between the germline ends. The germline V gene (reference sequence) sets CDR1 to MNHEY and CDR2 to SMNVEV. From cysteine to phenylalanine, the CDR3 is 13 amino acids long. Only the CDR3 DNA stays, 39 bases, in frame from base 1. Collaborating institutions collected whole blood in K2EDTA tubes following their own protocols. For TCRbeta analysis, collaborators shipped samples as frozen whole blood, isolated PBMCs, or DNA extracted from either of those sample types.

This TCR was recovered from a human donor in a cohort sampled during active COVID-19. Sequenced material: peripheral blood. In this chain, TRBV27 is recombined with TRBJ2-7; matching of 6 bases hints at TRBD1 as the D gene. The CDR3 protein sequence reads: CASTHRTGSEQYF. The DNA reads as follows: TGTGCCAGCACCCACCGAACAGGGAGCGAGCAGTACTTC.